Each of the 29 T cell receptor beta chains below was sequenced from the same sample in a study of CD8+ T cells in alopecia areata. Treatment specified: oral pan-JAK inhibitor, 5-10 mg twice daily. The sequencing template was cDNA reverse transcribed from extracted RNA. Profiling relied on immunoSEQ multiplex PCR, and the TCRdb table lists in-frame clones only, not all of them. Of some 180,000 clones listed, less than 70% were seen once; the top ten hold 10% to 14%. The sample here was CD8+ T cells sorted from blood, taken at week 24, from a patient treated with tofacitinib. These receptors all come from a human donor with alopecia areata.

The CDR3 protein is CASSLAGNQPQHF. CDR3 nucleotides: TGTGCCAGCAGCTTAGCTGGCAATCAGCCCCAGCATTTT. V gene TRBV13 combines with J gene TRBJ1-5, with no clear D. This CDR3 spans 13 amino acids. CDR1 is PRHDT, CDR2 FYEKMQ, per germline (reference sequence). The V end was cut by 1 base, the J end by 2 bases, with 3 bases between.

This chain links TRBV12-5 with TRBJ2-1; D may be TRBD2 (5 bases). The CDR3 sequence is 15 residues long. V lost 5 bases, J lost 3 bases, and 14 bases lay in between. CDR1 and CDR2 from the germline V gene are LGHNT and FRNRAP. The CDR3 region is CASGPGSGFYNEQFF. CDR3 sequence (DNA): TGTGCTAGTGGTCCAGGATCGGGGTTCTACAATGAGCAGTTCTTC.

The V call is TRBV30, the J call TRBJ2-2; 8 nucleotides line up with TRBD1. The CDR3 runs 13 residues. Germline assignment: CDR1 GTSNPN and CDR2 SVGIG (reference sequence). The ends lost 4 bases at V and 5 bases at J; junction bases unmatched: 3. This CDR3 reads CAWTRQGTGELFF. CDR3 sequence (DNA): TGTGCCTGGACTAGACAGGGGACCGGGGAGCTGTTTTTT.

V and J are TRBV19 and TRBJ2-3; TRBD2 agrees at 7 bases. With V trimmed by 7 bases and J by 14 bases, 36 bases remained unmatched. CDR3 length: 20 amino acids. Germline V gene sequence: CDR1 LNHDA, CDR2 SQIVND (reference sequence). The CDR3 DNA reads TGTGCCAGTACGGCCCATCACCGCGTCTCCGGGACTACAGACTCAGAGCCGCGGTATTTT. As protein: CASTAHHRVSGTTDSEPRYF.

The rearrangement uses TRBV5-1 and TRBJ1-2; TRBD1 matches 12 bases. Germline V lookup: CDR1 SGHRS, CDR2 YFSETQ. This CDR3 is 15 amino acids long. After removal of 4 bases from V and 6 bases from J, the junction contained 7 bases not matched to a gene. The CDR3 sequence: CASSPPGQGANGYTF. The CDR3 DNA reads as TGCGCCAGCAGCCCCCCGGGACAGGGGGCCAATGGCTACACCTTC. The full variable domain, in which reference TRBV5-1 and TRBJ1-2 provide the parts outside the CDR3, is KAGVTQTPRYLIKTRGQQVTLSCSPISGHRSVSWYQQTPGQGLQFLFEYFSETQRNKGNFPGRFSGRQFSNSRSEMNVSTLELGDSALYLCASSPPGQGANGYTFGSGTRLTVV.

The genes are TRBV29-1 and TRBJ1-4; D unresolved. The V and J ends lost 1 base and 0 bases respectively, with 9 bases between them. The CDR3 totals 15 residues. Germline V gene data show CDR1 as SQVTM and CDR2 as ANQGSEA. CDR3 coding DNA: TGCAGCGTTGAAGGCGGACTTGCAACTAATGAAAAACTGTTTTTT. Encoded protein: CSVEGGLATNEKLFF.

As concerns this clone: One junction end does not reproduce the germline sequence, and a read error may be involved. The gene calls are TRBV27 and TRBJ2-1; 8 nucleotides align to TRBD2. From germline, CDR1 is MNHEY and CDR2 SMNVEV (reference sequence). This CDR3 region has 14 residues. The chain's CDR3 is CASSGGSFYNEQFF. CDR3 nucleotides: TGCGCCAGCAGCGGGGGCAGTTTTTACAATGAGCAGTTCTTC.

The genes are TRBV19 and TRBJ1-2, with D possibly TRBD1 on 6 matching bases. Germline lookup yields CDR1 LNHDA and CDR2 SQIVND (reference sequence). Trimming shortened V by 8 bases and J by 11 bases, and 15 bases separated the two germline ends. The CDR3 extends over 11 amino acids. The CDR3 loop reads CASSGQGTYTF. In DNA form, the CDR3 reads TGTGCCAGTTCGGGGCAGGGGACGTACACCTTC.

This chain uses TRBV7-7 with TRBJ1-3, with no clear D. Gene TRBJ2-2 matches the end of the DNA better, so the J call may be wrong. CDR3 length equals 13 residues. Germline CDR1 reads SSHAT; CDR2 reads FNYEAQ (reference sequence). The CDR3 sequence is CASSTKITGELFF. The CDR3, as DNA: TGTGCCAGCAGCACAAAAATCACCGGGGAGCTGTTTTTT.

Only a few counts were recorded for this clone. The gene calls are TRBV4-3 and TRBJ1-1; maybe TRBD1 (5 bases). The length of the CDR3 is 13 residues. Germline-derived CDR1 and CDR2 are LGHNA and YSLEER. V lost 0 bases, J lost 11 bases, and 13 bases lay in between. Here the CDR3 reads CASSQDSVEGAFF. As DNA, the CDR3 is TGCGCCAGCAGCCAAGATAGTGTGGAGGGGGCTTTCTTT.

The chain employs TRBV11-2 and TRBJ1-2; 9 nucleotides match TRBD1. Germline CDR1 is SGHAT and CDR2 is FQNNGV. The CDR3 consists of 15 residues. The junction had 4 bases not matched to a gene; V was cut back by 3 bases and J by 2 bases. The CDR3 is CASSFSGTGNYGYTF. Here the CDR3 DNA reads TGTGCCAGCAGCTTTTCCGGGACAGGGAACTATGGCTACACCTTC.

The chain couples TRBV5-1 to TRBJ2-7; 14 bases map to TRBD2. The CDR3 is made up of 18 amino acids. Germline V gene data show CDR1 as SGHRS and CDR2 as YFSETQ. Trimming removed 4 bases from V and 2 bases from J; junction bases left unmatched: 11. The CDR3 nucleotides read TGCGCCAGCAGCCCTGGACTAGCGGGGGGCCCTACCACCTACGAGCAGTACTTC. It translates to CASSPGLAGGPTTYEQYF.

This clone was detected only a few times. The CDR3 region has the DNA TGTGCCAGCAGTGGTAAGACACCTACCTACAATGAGCAGTTCTTC. It yields the protein CASSGKTPTYNEQFF. The chain links TRBV2 to TRBJ2-1; D not certain. Germline V gene data show CDR1 as SNHLY and CDR2 as FYNNEI. V shed 4 bases and J shed 2 bases, with 12 bases lying between them. The CDR3 length is 15 residues.

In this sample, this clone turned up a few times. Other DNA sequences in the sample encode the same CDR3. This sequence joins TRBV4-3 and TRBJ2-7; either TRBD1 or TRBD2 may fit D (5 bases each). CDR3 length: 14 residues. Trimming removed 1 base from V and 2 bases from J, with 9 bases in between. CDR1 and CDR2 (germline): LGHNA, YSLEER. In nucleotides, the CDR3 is TGCGCCAGCAGCCAAGGTCAGGGAGCCTACGAGCAGTACTTC. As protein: CASSQGQGAYEQYF.

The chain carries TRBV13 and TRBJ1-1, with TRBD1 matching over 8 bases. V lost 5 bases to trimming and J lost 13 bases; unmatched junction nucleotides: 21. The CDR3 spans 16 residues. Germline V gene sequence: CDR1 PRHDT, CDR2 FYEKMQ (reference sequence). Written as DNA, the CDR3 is TGTGCCAGCAGCGAGCTAGGACAGGGACGAACACTGAAGCTTTTCTTT. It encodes CASSELGQGRTLKLFF.

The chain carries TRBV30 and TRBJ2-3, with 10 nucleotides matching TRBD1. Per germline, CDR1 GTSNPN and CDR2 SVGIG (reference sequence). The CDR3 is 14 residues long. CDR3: CARDRGQGTDTQYF. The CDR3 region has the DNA TGTGCACGAGACAGGGGGCAGGGCACAGATACGCAGTATTTT.

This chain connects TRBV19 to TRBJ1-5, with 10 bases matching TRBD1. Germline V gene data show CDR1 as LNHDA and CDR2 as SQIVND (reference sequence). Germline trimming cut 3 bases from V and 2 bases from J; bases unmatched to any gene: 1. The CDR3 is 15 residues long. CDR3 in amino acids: CASSMGQGRNQPQHF. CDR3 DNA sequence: TGTGCCAGTAGTATGGGACAGGGGCGCAATCAGCCCCAGCATTTT. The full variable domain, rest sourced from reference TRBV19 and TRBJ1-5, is DGGITQSPKYLFRKEGQNVTLSCEQNLNHDAMYWYRQDPGQGLRLIYYSQIVNDFQKGDIAEGYSVSREKKESFPLTVTSAQKNPTAFYLCASSMGQGRNQPQHFGDGTRLSIL.

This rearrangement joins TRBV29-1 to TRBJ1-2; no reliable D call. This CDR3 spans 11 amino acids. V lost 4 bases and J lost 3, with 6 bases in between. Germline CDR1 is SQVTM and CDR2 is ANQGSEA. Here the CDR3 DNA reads TGCAGCGTTGTAGGAGACTATGGCTACACCTTC. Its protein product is CSVVGDYGYTF.

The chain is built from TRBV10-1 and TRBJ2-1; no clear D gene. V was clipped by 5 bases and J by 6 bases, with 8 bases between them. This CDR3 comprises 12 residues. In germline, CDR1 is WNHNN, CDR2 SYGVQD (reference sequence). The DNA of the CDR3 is TGCGCCAGCAGTAGCGACCGCAATGAGCAGTTCTTC. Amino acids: CASSSDRNEQFF.

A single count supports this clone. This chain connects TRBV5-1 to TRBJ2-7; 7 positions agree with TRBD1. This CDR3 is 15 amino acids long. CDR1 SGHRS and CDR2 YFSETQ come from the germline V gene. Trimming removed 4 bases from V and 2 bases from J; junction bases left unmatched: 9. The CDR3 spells CASSITGATTYEQYF. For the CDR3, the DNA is TGCGCCAGCAGCATAACAGGGGCCACCACCTACGAGCAGTACTTC.

CDR3 sequence: CASSFSRVDEKLFF. The CDR3 DNA reads TGTGCCAGCAGTTTTAGCAGGGTGGACGAAAAACTGTTTTTT. The V and J genes are TRBV27 and TRBJ1-4; possible D gene TRBD1, 5 bases. Germline CDR1 is MNHEY and CDR2 is SMNVEV (reference sequence). Trimming cost V 3 bases and J 8 bases, with 13 bases left between them. The CDR3 loop spans 14 amino acids.

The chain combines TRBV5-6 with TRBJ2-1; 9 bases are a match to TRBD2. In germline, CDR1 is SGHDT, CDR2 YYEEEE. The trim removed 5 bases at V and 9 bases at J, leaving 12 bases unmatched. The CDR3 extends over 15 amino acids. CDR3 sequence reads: CASRSGTSQFIEQFF. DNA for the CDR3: TGTGCCAGCAGATCCGGGACTAGCCAGTTTATTGAGCAGTTCTTC.

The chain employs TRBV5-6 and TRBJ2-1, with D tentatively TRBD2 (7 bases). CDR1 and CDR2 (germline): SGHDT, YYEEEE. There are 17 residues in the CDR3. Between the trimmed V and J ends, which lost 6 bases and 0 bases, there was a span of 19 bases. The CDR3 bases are TGTGCCAGCAACCTGGGGGGGGCGCCCAGCTCCTACAATGAGCAGTTCTTC. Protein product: CASNLGGAPSSYNEQFF.

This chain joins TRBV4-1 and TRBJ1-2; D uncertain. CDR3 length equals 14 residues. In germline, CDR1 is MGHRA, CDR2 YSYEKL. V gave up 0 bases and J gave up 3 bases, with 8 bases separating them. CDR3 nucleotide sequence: TGCGCCAGCAGCCAAGATCTGGCAGACTATGGCTACACCTTC. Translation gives CASSQDLADYGYTF.

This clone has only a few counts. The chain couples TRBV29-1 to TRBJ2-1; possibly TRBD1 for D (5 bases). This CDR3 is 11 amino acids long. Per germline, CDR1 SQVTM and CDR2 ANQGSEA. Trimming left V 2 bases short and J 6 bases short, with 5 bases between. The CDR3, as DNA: TGCAGCGTTGAACAGGGCAATGAGCAGTTCTTC. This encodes CSVEQGNEQFF.

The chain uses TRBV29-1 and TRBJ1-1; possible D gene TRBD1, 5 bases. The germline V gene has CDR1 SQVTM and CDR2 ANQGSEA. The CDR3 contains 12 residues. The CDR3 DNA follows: TGCAGAGCGGGTCCTCAGGGAACTGAAGCTTTCTTT. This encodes CRAGPQGTEAFF.

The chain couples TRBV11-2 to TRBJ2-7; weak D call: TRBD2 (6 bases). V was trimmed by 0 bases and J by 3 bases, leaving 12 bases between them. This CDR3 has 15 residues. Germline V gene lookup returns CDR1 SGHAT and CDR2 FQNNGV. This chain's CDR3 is CASSLDTGLNYEQYF. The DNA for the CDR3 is TGTGCCAGCAGCTTAGATACAGGACTAAACTACGAGCAGTACTTC.

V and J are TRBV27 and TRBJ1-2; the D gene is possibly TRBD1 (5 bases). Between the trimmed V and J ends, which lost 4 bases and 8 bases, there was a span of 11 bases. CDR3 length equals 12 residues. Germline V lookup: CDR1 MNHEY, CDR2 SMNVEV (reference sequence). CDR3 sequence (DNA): TGTGCCAGCAGTTCGGGACGGCTCGGCTACACCTTC. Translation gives CASSSGRLGYTF.

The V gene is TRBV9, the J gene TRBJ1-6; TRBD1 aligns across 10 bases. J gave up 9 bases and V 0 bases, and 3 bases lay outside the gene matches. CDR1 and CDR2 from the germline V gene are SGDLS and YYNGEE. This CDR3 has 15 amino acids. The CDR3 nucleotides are TGTGCCAGCAGCGTAGATGGGGACAGGGGTTCACCCCTCCACTTT. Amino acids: CASSVDGDRGSPLHF.